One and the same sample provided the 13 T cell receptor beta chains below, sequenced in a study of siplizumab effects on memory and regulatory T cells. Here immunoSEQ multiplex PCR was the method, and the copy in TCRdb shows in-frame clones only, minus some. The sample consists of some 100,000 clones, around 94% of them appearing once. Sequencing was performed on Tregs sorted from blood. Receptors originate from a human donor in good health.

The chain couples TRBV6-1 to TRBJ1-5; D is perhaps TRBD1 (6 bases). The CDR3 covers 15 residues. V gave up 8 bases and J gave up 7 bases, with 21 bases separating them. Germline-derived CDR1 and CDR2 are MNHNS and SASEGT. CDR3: CASRTEGQRWQPQHF. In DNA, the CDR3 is TGTGCCAGCCGAACTGAAGGACAGCGGTGGCAGCCCCAGCATTTT.

The CDR3 region is CASSYDIRVIEQYF. CDR3 in DNA: TGTGCCAGCAGTTACGATATCAGGGTCATAGAGCAGTACTTC. The chain recombines TRBV28 with TRBJ2-7, with a possible D match to TRBD1 (5 bases). V gave up 4 bases and J gave up 7 bases, with 17 bases separating them. Germline V gives CDR1 MDHEN, CDR2 SYDVKM. The CDR3 sequence is 14 residues long.

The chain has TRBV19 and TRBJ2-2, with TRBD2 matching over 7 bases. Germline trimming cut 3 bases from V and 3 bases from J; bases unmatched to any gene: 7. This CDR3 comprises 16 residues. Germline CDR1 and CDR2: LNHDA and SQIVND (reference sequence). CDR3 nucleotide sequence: TGTGCCAGTAGTATCCCTACTAGCGCTCACACCGGGGAGCTGTTTTTT. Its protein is CASSIPTSAHTGELFF.

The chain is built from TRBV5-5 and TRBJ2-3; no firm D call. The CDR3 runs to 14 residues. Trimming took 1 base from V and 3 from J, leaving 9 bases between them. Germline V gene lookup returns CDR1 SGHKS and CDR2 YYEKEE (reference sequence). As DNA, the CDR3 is TGTGCCAGCAGCTTGTACGACGCGACAGATACGCAGTATTTT. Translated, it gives CASSLYDATDTQYF.

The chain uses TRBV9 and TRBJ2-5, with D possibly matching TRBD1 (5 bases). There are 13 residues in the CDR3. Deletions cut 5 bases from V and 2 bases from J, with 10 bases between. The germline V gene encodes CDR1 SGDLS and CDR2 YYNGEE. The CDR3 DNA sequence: TGTGCCAGCAGAGGGGAAGCTCAAGAGACCCAGTACTTC. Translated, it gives CASRGEAQETQYF.

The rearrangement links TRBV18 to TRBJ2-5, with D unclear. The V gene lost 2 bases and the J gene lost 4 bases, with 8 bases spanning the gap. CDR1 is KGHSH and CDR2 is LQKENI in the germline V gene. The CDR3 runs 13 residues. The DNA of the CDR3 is TGTGCCAGCTCACCAGTATTTGGAGAGACCCAGTACTTC. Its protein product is CASSPVFGETQYF.

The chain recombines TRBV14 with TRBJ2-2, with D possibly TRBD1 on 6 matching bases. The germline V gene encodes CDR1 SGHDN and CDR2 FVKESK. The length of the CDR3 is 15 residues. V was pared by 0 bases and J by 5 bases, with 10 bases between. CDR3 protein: CASSQDRQVTGELFF. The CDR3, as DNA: TGTGCCAGCAGCCAAGATCGACAGGTGACCGGGGAGCTGTTTTTT.

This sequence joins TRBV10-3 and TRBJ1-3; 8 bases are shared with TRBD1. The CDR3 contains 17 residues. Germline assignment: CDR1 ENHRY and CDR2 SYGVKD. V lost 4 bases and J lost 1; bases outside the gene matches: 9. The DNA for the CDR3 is TGTGCCATCAGTGGACAGGGGTATCCGACTTCTGGAAACACCATATATTTT. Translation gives CAISGQGYPTSGNTIYF.

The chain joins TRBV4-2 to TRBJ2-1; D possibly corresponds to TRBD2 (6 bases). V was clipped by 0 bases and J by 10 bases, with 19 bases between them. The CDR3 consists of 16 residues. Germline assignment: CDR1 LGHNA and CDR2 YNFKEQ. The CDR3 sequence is CASSQERASARWEQFF. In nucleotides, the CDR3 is TGTGCCAGCAGCCAAGAGCGGGCTAGCGCGCGGTGGGAGCAGTTCTTC.

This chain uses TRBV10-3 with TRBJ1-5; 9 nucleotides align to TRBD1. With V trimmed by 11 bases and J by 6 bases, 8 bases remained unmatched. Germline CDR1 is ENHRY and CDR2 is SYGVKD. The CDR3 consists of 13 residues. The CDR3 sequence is CASSTGGSQPQHF. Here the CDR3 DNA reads TGTGCCTCGAGCACAGGGGGCAGTCAGCCCCAGCATTTT.

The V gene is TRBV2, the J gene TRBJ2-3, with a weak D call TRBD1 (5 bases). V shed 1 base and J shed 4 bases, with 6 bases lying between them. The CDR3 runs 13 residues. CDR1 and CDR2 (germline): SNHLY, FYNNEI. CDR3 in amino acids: CASSEDRPDTQYF. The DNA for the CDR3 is TGTGCCAGCAGTGAAGACAGGCCAGATACGCAGTATTTT.

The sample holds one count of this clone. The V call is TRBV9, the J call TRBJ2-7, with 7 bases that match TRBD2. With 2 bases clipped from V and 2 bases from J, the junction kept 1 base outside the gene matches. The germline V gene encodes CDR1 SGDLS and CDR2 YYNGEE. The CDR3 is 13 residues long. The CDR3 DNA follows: TGTGCCAGCAGCGTGGGGGGGACCTACGAGCAGTACTTC. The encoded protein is CASSVGGTYEQYF.

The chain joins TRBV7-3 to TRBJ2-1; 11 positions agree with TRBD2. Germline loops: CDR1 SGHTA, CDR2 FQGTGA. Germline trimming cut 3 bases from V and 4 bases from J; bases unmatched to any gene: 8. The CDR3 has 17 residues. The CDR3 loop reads CASSLYVASGRYNEQFF. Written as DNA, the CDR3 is TGTGCCAGCAGCTTGTACGTAGCTAGCGGGAGGTACAATGAGCAGTTCTTC.